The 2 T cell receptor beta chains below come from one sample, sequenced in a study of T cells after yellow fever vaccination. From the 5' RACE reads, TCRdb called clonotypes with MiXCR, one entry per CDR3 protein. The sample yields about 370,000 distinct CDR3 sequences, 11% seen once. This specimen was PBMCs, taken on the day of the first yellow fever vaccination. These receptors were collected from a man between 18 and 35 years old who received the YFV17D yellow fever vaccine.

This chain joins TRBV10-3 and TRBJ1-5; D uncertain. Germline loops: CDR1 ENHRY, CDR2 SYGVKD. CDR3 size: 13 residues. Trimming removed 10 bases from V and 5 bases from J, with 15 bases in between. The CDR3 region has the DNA TGTGCCACCTCCCACGGTGAGGATCAGCCCCAGCATTTT. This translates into CATSHGEDQPQHF.

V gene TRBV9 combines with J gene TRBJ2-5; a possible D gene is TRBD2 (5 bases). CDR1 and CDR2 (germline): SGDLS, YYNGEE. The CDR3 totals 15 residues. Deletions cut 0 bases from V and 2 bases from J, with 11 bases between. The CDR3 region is CASSVDLAQQETQYF. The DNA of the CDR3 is TGTGCCAGCAGCGTAGATCTAGCTCAACAAGAGACCCAGTACTTC.